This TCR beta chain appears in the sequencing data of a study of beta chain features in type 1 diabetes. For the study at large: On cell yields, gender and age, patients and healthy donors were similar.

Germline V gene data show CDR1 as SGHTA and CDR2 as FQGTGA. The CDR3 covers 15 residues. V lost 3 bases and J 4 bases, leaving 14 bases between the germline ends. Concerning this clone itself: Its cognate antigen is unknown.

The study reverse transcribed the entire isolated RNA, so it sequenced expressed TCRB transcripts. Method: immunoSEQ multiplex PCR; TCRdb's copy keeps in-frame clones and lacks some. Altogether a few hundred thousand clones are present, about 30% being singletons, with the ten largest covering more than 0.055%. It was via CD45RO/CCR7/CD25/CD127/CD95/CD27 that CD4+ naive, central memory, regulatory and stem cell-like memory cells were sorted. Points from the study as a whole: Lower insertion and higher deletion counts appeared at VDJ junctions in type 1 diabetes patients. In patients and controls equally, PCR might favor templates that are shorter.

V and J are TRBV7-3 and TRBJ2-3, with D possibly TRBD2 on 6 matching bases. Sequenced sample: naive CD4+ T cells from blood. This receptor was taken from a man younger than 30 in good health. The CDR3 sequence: CASSFTGDVADTQYF. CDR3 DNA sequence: TGTGCCAGCAGCTTTACGGGGGATGTGGCAGATACGCAGTATTTT.